This TCR beta chain was captured by sequencing in a study of lymphopenia after photon versus proton radiotherapy. Trimming left V 8 bases short and J 5 bases short, with 8 bases between. This CDR3 region has 11 residues. Germline CDR1 reads MNHEY; CDR2 reads SMNVEV (reference sequence). The sample holds a few counts of this clone. Assay used: immunoSEQ multiplex PCR; TCRdb lists only in-frame clones, some missing. The table lists 29,000 or so clones, more than 75% of them singletons, with 40% to 50% in the top ten. This chain uses TRBV27 with TRBJ2-3; D unclear. Sequencing was performed on peripheral blood, taken from a patient treated with proton-based radiotherapy. The source is a woman aged 60-75 years with cholangiocarcinoma. Some clones in this sample may be carry-over from other donors' samples. DNA for the CDR3: TGTGCCAGCGGCTATGGAGATACGCAGTATTTT. Its protein is CASGYGDTQYF.